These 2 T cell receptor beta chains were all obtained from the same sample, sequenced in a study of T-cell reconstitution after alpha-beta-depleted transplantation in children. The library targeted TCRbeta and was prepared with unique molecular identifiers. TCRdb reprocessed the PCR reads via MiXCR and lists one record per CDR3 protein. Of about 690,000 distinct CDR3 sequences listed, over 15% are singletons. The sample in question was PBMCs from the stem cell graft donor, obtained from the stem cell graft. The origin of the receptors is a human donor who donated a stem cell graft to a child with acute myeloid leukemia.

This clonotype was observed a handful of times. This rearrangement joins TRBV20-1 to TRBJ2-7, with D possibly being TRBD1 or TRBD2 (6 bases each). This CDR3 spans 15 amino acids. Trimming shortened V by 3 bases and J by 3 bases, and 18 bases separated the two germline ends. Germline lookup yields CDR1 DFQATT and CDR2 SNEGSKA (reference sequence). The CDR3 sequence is CSASGGPGAVYEQYF. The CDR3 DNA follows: TGCAGTGCTAGCGGGGGTCCGGGGGCCGTCTACGAGCAGTACTTC.

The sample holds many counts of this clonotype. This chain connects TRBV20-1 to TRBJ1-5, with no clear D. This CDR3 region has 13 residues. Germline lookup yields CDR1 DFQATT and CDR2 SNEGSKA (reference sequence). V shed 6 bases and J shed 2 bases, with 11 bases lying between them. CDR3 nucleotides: TGCAGTGCCCACCGGAGTGGCAATCAGCCCCAGCATTTT. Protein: CSAHRSGNQPQHF.